This T cell receptor beta chain stems from a study of TIL therapy for anti-PD-1-resistant metastatic lung cancer. Study information: Patients then received nivolumab; progressors got lymphodepletion, TIL and IL-2.

The libraries were made with immunoSEQ v3. The table came from immunoSEQ multiplex PCR; TCRdb's copy has only in-frame clones and leaves some out. The sample carries roughly 60,000 clones, over 75% recorded once. The time point denotes: pre-treatment sample, taken before nivolumab and TIL therapy. In germline, CDR1 is MRHNA, CDR2 SNTAGT. V lost 5 bases, J lost 7 bases, and 12 bases stayed unmatched. This CDR3 is built from 15 residues. The receptor was derived from a person aged 25 to 85 with non-small cell lung cancer. Here the sequenced sample was blood, taken at baseline. The chain has TRBV6-4 and TRBJ1-1; 8 nucleotides match TRBD1. DNA for the CDR3: TGTGCCAGCAGTCCGACAGGGGCGCTCGGAAATGAAGCTTTCTTT. Its translation: CASSPTGALGNEAFF.